These T cell receptor beta chains were read from a single sample in a study of T cell responses to AZD1222 COVID-19 vaccine. Sequenced by immunoSEQ multiplex PCR; TCRdb stores in-frame clones only, minus some. The sample lists approximately 180,000 clones, around 89% seen once, with about 6% in the top ten. The sample was peripheral blood, taken on day 0 of AZD1222 vaccination. The receptor source for this set is an adult in good health. Each CDR3 is given with its conserved first and last residue. A D gene is named only where the DNA matches it firmly. Part of the rows lack a size; the others show once, few, many or a class for expanded clones.

D	V	J	size	DNA	CDR3
-	TRBV7-9	TRBJ2-3	-	TGTGCCAGCAGCCCAACAGATACGCAGTATTTT	CASSPTDTQYF
TRBD1	TRBV7-9	TRBJ2-5	-	TGTGCCAGCAGCCCACCCAAGGGGGCTCGGGAGACCCAGTACTTC	CASSPPKGARETQYF
-	TRBV6-2/TRBV6-3	TRBJ2-2	-	TGTGCCAGCAGTTACTCATCCCGACAGGGGAGGGCGACCGGGGAGCTGTTTTTT	CASSYSSRQGRATGELFF
TRBD1	TRBV18	TRBJ2-7	-	TGTGCCAGCTCACCCACAGGGGGGCACGAGCAGTACTTC	CASSPTGGHEQYF
TRBD1	TRBV27	TRBJ1-2	-	TGTGCCAGCAGTATTCGAAACAGGGGTGGCTACACCTTC	CASSIRNRGGYTF
TRBD1	TRBV24-1	TRBJ2-7	-	TGTGCCACCAGTGACCCGGACAGGCCTCCGGACGAGCAGTACTTC	CATSDPDRPPDEQYF
-	TRBV10-3	TRBJ2-7	once	TGTGCCACTGCCGGGCGTCCCTACGAGCAGTACTTC	CATAGRPYEQYF
-	TRBV28	TRBJ2-7	-	TGTGCCAGCAGTCCCCAAGCCGGAGCGAGGGTTTACGAGCAGTACTTC	CASSPQAGARVYEQYF
TRBD1	TRBV7-9	TRBJ1-2	-	TGTGCCAGCAGCCCCGGGACAGGTGAAAAAGGTGGCTACACCTTC	CASSPGTGEKGGYTF
TRBD1	TRBV29-1	TRBJ2-2	-	TGCAGCGCCAGGGGGCATGGTACGAACACCGGGGAGCTGTTTTTT	CSARGHGTNTGELFF
TRBD1	TRBV30	TRBJ1-4	-	TGTGCCTGGAGTAGTTCCGGGACAGCAACTAATGAAAAACTGTTTTTT	CAWSSSGTATNEKLFF
-	TRBV11-2	TRBJ2-5	few	TGTGCCAGCAGCTTAGGGTATGAGACCCAGTACTTC	CASSLGYETQYF
TRBD1	TRBV3-1/TRBV3-2	TRBJ1-3	few	TGTGCCAGCAGCCTTGACAGGGGAGGTGGAAACACCATATATTTT	CASSLDRGGGNTIYF
TRBD1	TRBV7-9	TRBJ1-2	-	TGTGCCAGCAGCCGCGCAAGTAGGACAGGGGATGGCTACACCTTC	CASSRASRTGDGYTF
TRBD2	TRBV29-1	TRBJ2-3	-	TGCAGCGTTGGCCGAGGACTAGCGGGAGGGCCGGTACTGTATTTT	CSVGRGLAGGPVLYF
TRBD2	TRBV6-5	TRBJ2-1	-	TGTGCCAGCAGCCGAGTGACTAGCGGGGTAGGGGAGCAGTTCTTC	CASSRVTSGVGEQFF
-	TRBV7-2	TRBJ2-6	-	TGTGCCAGCACGCGATGGCGGGACCTGTCCGGGGCCAACGTCCTGACTTTC	CASTRWRDLSGANVLTF
-	TRBV2	TRBJ2-1	-	TGTGCCAGCAGTGAAACCTACAATGAGCAGTTCTTC	CASSETYNEQFF
-	TRBV27	TRBJ2-7	-	TGTGCCAGCAGGTTCGGAGGTGGGGGTGAAGCCTACGAGCAGTACTTC	CASRFGGGGEAYEQYF
-	TRBV5-1	TRBJ2-5	-	TGCGCCAGCAGTCGGACAGCAATCCAAGAGACCCAGTACTTC	CASSRTAIQETQYF
-	TRBV7-2	TRBJ2-7	-	TGTGCCAGCAGCCTGGACTACGGGTACGAGCAGTACTTC	CASSLDYGYEQYF
-	TRBV6-5	TRBJ1-6	-	TGTGCCAGCCATGTCGACAGTTATAATTCACCCCTCCACTTT	CASHVDSYNSPLHF
-	TRBV2	TRBJ2-7	-	TGTGCCAGCCGACTAGAGGGCTACGAGCAGTACTTC	CASRLEGYEQYF
-	TRBV4-3	TRBJ2-2	-	TGCGCCAGCAGACTCCTAGGGACTGCGAACACCGGGGAGCTGTTTTTT	CASRLLGTANTGELFF
TRBD1	TRBV4-3	TRBJ1-4	-	TGCGCCAGCAGCCAAGGGACTACGGGACAGGCTAATGAAAAACTGTTTTTT	CASSQGTTGQANEKLFF
-	TRBV7-6	TRBJ1-5	-	TGTGCCAGCAGCTTAGCGACGAGGGGGGCGGGAGGGCCCCAGCATTTT	CASSLATRGAGGPQHF
-	TRBV5-4	TRBJ1-3	-	TGTGCCAGCAGCTTGCAGGGGCCCGGAAACACCATATATTTT	CASSLQGPGNTIYF
-	TRBV12-3/TRBV12-4	TRBJ1-5	-	TGTGCCAGCAGGGCAGGGGGCAATCAGCCCCAGCATTTT	CASRAGGNQPQHF
TRBD1	TRBV10-3	TRBJ1-5	-	TGTGCCATCAGTGAGGGACAGGGGGCGCTCAATCAGCCCCAGCATTTT	CAISEGQGALNQPQHF
TRBD1	TRBV9	TRBJ2-4	-	TGTGCCAGCAGCGTGGGACAGGGGCGAGATCTTAGCGCCAAAAACATTCAGTACTTC	CASSVGQGRDLSAKNIQYF
-	TRBV2	TRBJ2-2	-	TGTGCCAGCAGCCCGGAGGGGCCCCCCGGGGAGCTGTTTTTT	CASSPEGPPGELFF
-	TRBV2	TRBJ1-5	once	TGTGCCAGCAGTGACTCTTGGCAGGGTACTAGCGGCAATCAGCCCCAGCATTTT	CASSDSWQGTSGNQPQHF
-	TRBV6-5	TRBJ2-7	-	TGTGCCAGCATGAAGGGACAAACCCCATCCTACGAGCAGTACTTC	CASMKGQTPSYEQYF
-	TRBV15	TRBJ2-3	-	TGTGCCACCAGCAGAGATTTCGCGGTTTCAGATACGCAGTATTTT	CATSRDFAVSDTQYF
-	TRBV9	TRBJ2-2	-	TGTGCCAGCAGCGTAGTCTCCGGGACGAACACCGGGGAGCTGTTTTTT	CASSVVSGTNTGELFF
TRBD2	TRBV5-1	TRBJ2-2	-	TGCGCCAGCAGCTTGGGGCTAGCGGTGGAGACCGGGGAGCTGTTTTTT	CASSLGLAVETGELFF
TRBD2	TRBV28	TRBJ2-7	-	TGTGCCAGCAGCCCAGGACTAGGGCGGGACTACGAGCAGTACTTC	CASSPGLGRDYEQYF
-	TRBV5-4	TRBJ1-5	-	TGTGCCAGCAGTACAGACCCCAGTGGAAGCCAGCCCCAGCATTTT	CASSTDPSGSQPQHF
TRBD1	TRBV29-1	TRBJ2-7	-	TGCAGCGTTAGCGCGCTGACAGGGGCGCGAAACGAGCAGTACTTC	CSVSALTGARNEQYF
TRBD1	TRBV7-2	TRBJ1-3	-	TGTGCCAGCAGCTCCAGAGACAGGGGCTCTGGAAACACCATATATTTT	CASSSRDRGSGNTIYF
-	TRBV27	TRBJ1-2	few	TGTGCCAGCAGTTTAGGGCCCCACTATGGCTACACCTTC	CASSLGPHYGYTF
-	TRBV5-1	TRBJ1-1	-	TGCGCCAGCAGTCTCGACTCATCGAACACTGAAGCTTTCTTT	CASSLDSSNTEAFF
-	TRBV7-6	TRBJ2-1	-	TGTGCCAGCAGCGTGTCAGGATACGAGCAGTTCTTC	CASSVSGYEQFF
TRBD1	TRBV28	TRBJ2-7	once	TGTGCCAGCAAGGGGGGACAGGGCCTATACGAGCAGTACTTC	CASKGGQGLYEQYF
-	TRBV5-4	TRBJ1-4	-	TGTGCCAGCAGCGCTGGGACCGTTGAAAAACTGTTTTTT	CASSAGTVEKLFF
TRBD2	TRBV28	TRBJ2-3	-	TGTGCCATCATACCGGCTAGCGGGAGAGAAGGCACAGATACGCAGTATTTT	CAIIPASGREGTDTQYF
-	TRBV5-6	TRBJ1-2	-	TGTGCCAGCAGCGACCGGGACACTGGCTACACCTTC	CASSDRDTGYTF
TRBD1	TRBV28	TRBJ2-4	-	TGTGCCAGCAGTCCCCAGACCCCAGGGGGAAACATTCAGTACTTC	CASSPQTPGGNIQYF
-	TRBV30	TRBJ1-3	-	TGTGCCTGGAGTGCCGGGGGCTCTGGAAACACCATATATTTT	CAWSAGGSGNTIYF
-	TRBV12-3/TRBV12-4	TRBJ1-4	-	TGTGCCAGCAGCCTAAGGCTGGGAAAACTGTTTTTT	CASSLRLGKLFF
TRBD2	TRBV18	TRBJ2-3	-	TGTGCCAGCTCACCCGGACTAGGGCATACGCAGTATTTT	CASSPGLGHTQYF
-	TRBV6-2/TRBV6-3	TRBJ2-6	-	TGTGCCAGCAGTTATTCGTCCGGACTTACAACAAGAGCCAACGTCCTGACTTTC	CASSYSSGLTTRANVLTF
-	TRBV19	TRBJ1-6	-	TGTGCCAGTAGTAACGACAGGCCGAATTCACCCCTCCACTTT	CASSNDRPNSPLHF